This TCR beta chain derives from a study of multiple sclerosis patients with progressive multifocal leukoencephalopathy (dated by TCRdb to between 2017 and 2020). The study in broad terms: The study examined peripheral T and B cells of MS patients who developed PML (4 under natalizumab, 1 after alemtuzumab) and treated patients who did not. Longitudinal follow-up was performed in two natalizumab-treated patients who later developed PML, from before therapy through 6 and 12 months to PML onset. The study aimed to detect JC virus-specific or public T-cell expansions arising at the time of PML onset. Broad study findings and their caveats: When PML developed, no shared TRBV or TRBJ gene usage and no preferred TRBV-TRBJ pairings were found. Most PML patients had lower normalized Shannon entropy, suggesting less diverse TRB repertoires, while values in the natalizumab-treated controls sat near 1. Analysis was restricted to peripheral blood, although for natalizumab-associated PML, cerebrospinal fluid or brain lymphocytes might be more informative. Because of the small, descriptive cohort, whether findings reflect JC virus infection or general immunocompromise remained unclear. TRB clones with frequency above 0.5% were observed only in PML patients, but the clones expanded at PML onset were found to be already present before and during natalizumab therapy.

Notes on this clone: There is no known antigen for this receptor. No much larger clone is present one base from it, and per-base qualities are unavailable.

The CDR3 numbers 13 residues from cysteine through phenylalanine. Only the CDR3 portion is preserved as DNA: 39 bases, with reading frame beginning at the first base. In the germline V gene (reference sequence), CDR1 corresponds to GTSNPN and CDR2 to SVGIG. The junction shows trimming of 6 bases on V and 6 bases on J, plus 12 bases between the germline ends. Libraries were prepared through the immunoSEQ multiplex PCR assay. Synthetic inline TR CDR3 controls covering all V-J pairings were spiked into each PCR so that template counts could be estimated and amplification bias removed. Reads were processed so that amplification and sequencing bias were reduced, and quantification was performed against synthetic TR CDR3 analogs. Per the original workflow: Raw data were processed in ImmunoSEQ Analyzer, with out-of-frame sequences and CDR3s containing stop codons removed, and genes were named according to IMGT nomenclature. Normalized Shannon entropy, defined as 1 minus Pielou's evenness, was used to summarize repertoire diversity. TRB sequences were treated as identical only when sharing V gene, J gene and CDR3. Public PML clonotypes were defined as CDR3s shared by two or more PML-onset samples but absent from earlier samples, from controls, and from public databases. CDR3 amino acid composition by position was analyzed with Skylign using the observed count method. The clones in this table, taken by TCRdb from immuneACCESS, are in-frame only. Not every clone is retained; where verified, under half of the shortfall comes from an unresolved V gene, and the cause of the rest is unknown. D and trimming come from the DNA, and the V and J calls and clone size come from that table. A total of some 30,000 clones appear in this sample, over 85% of them only once. 1.5% of the sample is taken by the ten largest.

The intended sense of this specimen's time point label: 5 to 6 months of natalizumab therapy. The meaning of the sample's treatment or condition label: on natalizumab therapy at sampling. Interferon beta had previously been received by all listed patients, and all PML patients were female. At 6 and 12 months of natalizumab therapy, T1 and T2 blood samples were collected, respectively. Ficoll-Hypaque density gradient centrifugation was used to isolate peripheral blood mononuclear cells. The chain was built from TRBV30 and TRBJ1-6; no D segment can be confidently identified. This receptor was identified in a human donor with multiple sclerosis. The sequences come from PBMCs, collected from a patient treated with natalizumab. In nucleotide form, the sequence is TGTGCCTGCGAAACTTTGGGTAATTCACCCCTCCACTTT. Translated, it gives CACETLGNSPLHF.